The 6 T cell receptor beta chains given below trace back to one sample, sequenced in a study of cytomegalovirus exposure and HLA in healthy donors. PCR primers comprised 60 Vbeta and 13 Jbeta primers. Generated by immunoSEQ multiplex PCR, the TCRdb table keeps only in-frame clones and is missing some. Of roughly 150,000 clones listed, roughly 76% were seen once; the top ten hold approximately 2.4%. The sequenced sample was PBMCs. These TCRs come from a male donor in good health and CMV-seronegative.

The gene calls are TRBV7-9 and TRBJ2-7, with a tentative D call TRBD2 (5 bases). The CDR3 has 17 amino acids. V was trimmed by 5 bases and J by 4 bases, leaving 24 bases between them. Germline assignment: CDR1 SEHNR and CDR2 FQNEAQ (reference sequence). DNA for the CDR3: TGTGCCAGCAGCCCGTCTCTCAGCCCCAGGAGGTCATACGAGCAGTACTTC. It codes for CASSPSLSPRRSYEQYF.

The V call is TRBV6-6, the J call TRBJ2-1; TRBD1 agrees at 7 bases. The V and J ends lost 6 bases and 8 bases, in that order; junction bases with no gene match: 13. The CDR3 covers 15 residues. CDR1 and CDR2 from the germline V gene are MNHNY and SVGAGI (reference sequence). The CDR3 reads CASRRPGQSFDEQFF. The DNA for the CDR3 is TGTGCCAGCAGACGTCCGGGACAGAGCTTCGATGAGCAGTTCTTC.

This clone has more than one count but fewer than ten. The V call is TRBV7-8, the J call TRBJ1-4; D remains ambiguous. The V and J ends lost 2 bases and 6 bases respectively, with 19 bases between them. Germline V gene sequence: CDR1 SGHVS, CDR2 FQNEAQ. The CDR3 consists of 17 residues. CDR3 sequence: CASSLYLRGRRDEKLFF. Here the CDR3 DNA reads TGTGCCAGCAGCTTATACCTACGAGGGAGAAGGGATGAAAAACTGTTTTTT.

This CDR3 is CASSLGGGGYNEQFF. CDR3 nucleotide sequence: TGCGCCAGCAGCTTGGGCGGGGGGGGTTACAATGAGCAGTTCTTC. The chain recombines TRBV5-1 with TRBJ2-1; 9 bases align to TRBD2. CDR3 length: 15 residues. Germline CDR1 SGHRS, CDR2 YFSETQ. V was clipped by 0 bases and J by 4 bases; unmatched bases: 2.

CDR3 region: CASSIARDANEQFF. CDR3 nucleotide sequence: TGTGCCAGTAGTATTGCCAGGGATGCAAATGAGCAGTTCTTC. V gene TRBV19 combines with J gene TRBJ2-1, with D possibly matching TRBD1 (5 bases). CDR3 length equals 14 residues. CDR1 and CDR2 from the germline V gene are LNHDA and SQIVND (reference sequence). The germline V and J ends were trimmed by 3 bases and 7 bases, with 13 bases remaining between them.

This chain joins TRBV27 and TRBJ2-5; the D gene is possibly TRBD1 (6 bases). Trimming took 5 bases from V and 2 from J, leaving 9 bases between them. Germline V gene lookup returns CDR1 MNHEY and CDR2 SMNVEV (reference sequence). The CDR3 covers 13 residues. CDR3 region: CASSPTGQETQYF. In nucleotides, the CDR3 is TGTGCCAGCAGTCCCACAGGGCAAGAGACCCAGTACTTC.